This T cell receptor (beta chain) comes out of a study of T cells in Graves' hyperthyroidism and ophthalmopathy. The CDR3 loop spans 14 amino acids. Looked up from germline, CDR1 is SGHAT and CDR2 is FQDESV (reference sequence). The ends were cut back, 2 bases at V and 3 bases at J, with 10 bases in the middle. General study findings and limits: Ophthalmopathy, as predicted by the model, came a median 6.5 months after the prediction.

This clonotype was observed many times. Its target is unknown. Amplification yielded TCR beta CDR3 regions, with RNA transcripts as the source. Using the HTBI primer set, a first-round RT-PCR was run on the TCR CDR3. TCRdb analysed the multiplex PCR reads with MiXCR anew, one entry per CDR3 protein. The sample shows roughly 570,000 distinct CDR3 sequences, about 43% of them seen only once. What was sequenced was peripheral blood or thyroid tissue (not recorded which). The chain recombines TRBV11-1 with TRBJ1-1; D not certain. This TCR was recovered from an adult woman with Graves' disease, either hyperthyroidism or ophthalmopathy (not recorded which). Here the CDR3 reads CASSLPGSYTEAFF. DNA of the CDR3: TGTGCCAGCAGCTTACCGGGGAGCTACACTGAAGCTTTCTTT.